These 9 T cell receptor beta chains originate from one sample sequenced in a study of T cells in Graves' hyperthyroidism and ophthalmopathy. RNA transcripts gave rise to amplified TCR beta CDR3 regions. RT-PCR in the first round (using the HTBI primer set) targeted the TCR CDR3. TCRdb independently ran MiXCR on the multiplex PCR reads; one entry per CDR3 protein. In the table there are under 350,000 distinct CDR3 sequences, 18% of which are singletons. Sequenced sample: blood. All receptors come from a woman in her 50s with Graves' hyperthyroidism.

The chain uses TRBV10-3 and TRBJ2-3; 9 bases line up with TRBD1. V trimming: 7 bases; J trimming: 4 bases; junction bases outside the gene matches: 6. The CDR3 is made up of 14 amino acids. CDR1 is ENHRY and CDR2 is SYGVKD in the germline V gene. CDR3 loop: CAIMTGDRADTQYF. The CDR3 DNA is TGTGCCATCATGACCGGGGACAGGGCAGATACGCAGTATTTT.

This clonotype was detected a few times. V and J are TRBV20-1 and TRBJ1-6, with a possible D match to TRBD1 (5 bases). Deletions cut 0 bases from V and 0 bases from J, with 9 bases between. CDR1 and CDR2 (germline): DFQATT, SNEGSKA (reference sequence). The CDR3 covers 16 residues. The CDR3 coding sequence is TGCAGTGCTAGAGACCTCAGGGACTCCTATAATTCACCCCTCCACTTT. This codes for CSARDLRDSYNSPLHF.

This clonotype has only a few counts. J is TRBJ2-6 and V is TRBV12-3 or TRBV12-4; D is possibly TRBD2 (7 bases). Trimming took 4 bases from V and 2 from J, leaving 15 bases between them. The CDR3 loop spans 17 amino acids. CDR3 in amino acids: CASSYLAGAAGANVLTF. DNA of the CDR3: TGTGCCAGCAGTTACCTGGCGGGGGCTGCTGGGGCCAACGTCCTGACTTTC.

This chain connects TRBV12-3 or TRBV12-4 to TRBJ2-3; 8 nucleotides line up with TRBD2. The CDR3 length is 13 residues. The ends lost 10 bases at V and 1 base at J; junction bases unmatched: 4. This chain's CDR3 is CAISLAGTDTQYF. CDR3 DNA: TGTGCCATTTCACTAGCGGGCACAGATACGCAGTATTTT.

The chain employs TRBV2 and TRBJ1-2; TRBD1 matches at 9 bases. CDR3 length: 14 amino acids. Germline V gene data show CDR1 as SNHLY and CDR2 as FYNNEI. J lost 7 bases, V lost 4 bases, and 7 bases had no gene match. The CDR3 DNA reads TGTGCCAGCAGTGCTCCGGGACAGGGAGCTGGCTACACCTTC. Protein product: CASSAPGQGAGYTF.

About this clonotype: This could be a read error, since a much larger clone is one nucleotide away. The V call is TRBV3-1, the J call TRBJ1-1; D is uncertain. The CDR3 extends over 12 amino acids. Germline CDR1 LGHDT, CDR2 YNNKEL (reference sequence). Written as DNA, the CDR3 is TGTGCCGGCAGCCAAAGTAGCACTGAAGCTTTCTTT. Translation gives CAGSQSSTEAFF.

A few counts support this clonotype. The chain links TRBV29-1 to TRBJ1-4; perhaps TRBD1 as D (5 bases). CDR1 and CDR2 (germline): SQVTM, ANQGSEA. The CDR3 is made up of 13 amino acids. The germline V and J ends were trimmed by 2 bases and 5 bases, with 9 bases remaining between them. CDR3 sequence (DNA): TGCAGCGTTGAACGGGGCTGGAATGAAAAACTGTTTTTT. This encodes CSVERGWNEKLFF.

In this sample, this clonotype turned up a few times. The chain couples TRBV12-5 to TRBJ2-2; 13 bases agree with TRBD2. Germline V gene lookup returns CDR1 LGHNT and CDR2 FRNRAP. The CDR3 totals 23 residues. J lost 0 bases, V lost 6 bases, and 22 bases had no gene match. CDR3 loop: CASGRDARGTSGMSPANTGELFF. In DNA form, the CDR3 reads TGTGCTAGTGGAAGGGACGCGAGGGGGACTAGCGGGATGTCCCCGGCGAACACCGGGGAGCTGTTTTTT.

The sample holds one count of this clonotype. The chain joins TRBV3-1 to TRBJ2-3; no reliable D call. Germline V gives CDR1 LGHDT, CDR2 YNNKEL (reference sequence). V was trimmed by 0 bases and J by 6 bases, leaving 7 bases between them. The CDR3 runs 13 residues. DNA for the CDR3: TGTGCCAGCAGCCAAGAAGGGCCTGATACGCAGTATTTT. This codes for CASSQEGPDTQYF.